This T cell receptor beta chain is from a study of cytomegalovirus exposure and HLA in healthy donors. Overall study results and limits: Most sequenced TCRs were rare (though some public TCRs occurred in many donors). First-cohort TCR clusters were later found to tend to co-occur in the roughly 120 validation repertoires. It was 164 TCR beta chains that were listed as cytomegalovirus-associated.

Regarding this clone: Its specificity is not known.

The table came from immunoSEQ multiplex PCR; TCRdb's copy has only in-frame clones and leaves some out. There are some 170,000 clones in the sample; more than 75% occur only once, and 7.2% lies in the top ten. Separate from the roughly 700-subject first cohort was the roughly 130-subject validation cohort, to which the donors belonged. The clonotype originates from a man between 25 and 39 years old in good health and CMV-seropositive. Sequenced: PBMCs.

The CDR3 DNA reads as TGTGCCAGCACCCTCGTTAGTCAGGTGAATCAGCCCCAGCATTTT. Its translation: CASTLVSQVNQPQHF. The J gene is TRBJ1-5, the V gene TRBV6-6; D unclear. Germline CDR1 and CDR2: MNHNY and SVGAGI (reference sequence). V lost 7 bases to trimming and J lost 4 bases, with 17 bases between them. This CDR3 comprises 15 residues.